The rows below give T cell receptor beta chains drawn from one sample of a study of T cell responses to AZD1222 COVID-19 vaccine. Clones were read by immunoSEQ multiplex PCR, and TCRdb kept only the in-frame ones, dropping some. The data contain 170,000 or so clones, around nine tenths of them singletons. This specimen was peripheral blood, taken on day 0 of AZD1222 vaccination. Receptor source: an adult in good health. Both conserved end residues are part of each CDR3. A D gene is named only where the DNA matches it firmly. Clone size, where shown, is once, few, many, or a class for clones that have expanded.

-	-	TRBJ1-1	TRBV19	CASSPSWGFNTEAFF	TGTGCCAGTAGTCCCAGCTGGGGATTCAACACTGAAGCTTTCTTT
-	-	TRBJ1-4	TRBV7-9	CASSDRFATNEKLFF	TGTGCCAGCAGCGACAGGTTTGCAACTAATGAAAAACTGTTTTTT
-	TRBD2	TRBJ2-1	TRBV11-1	CASSYKAGGLGEQFF	TGTGCCAGCAGCTATAAAGCGGGGGGGCTAGGTGAGCAGTTCTTC
-	-	TRBJ2-3	TRBV4-3	CASSQSYGGTDTQYF	TGCGCCAGCAGCCAATCTTATGGGGGCACAGATACGCAGTATTTT
-	-	TRBJ1-1	TRBV9	CASSVGAGTMNTEAFF	TGTGCCAGCAGCGTAGGGGCAGGGACTATGAACACTGAAGCTTTCTTT
-	-	TRBJ1-3	TRBV13	CASSSGLGHSGNTIYF	TGTGCCAGCAGCTCGGGCTTGGGTCACTCTGGAAACACCATATATTTT
-	-	TRBJ1-1	TRBV19	CATPESMNTEAFF	TGTGCCACTCCAGAGTCCATGAACACTGAAGCTTTCTTT
once	-	TRBJ1-1	TRBV6-5	CASTSPGGTEAFF	TGTGCCAGCACCTCCCCCGGGGGCACTGAAGCTTTCTTT
-	-	TRBJ1-6	TRBV4-1	CASSQEIPGQDSPLHF	TGCGCCAGCAGCCAAGAAATCCCGGGTCAGGATTCACCCCTCCACTTT
once	TRBD2	TRBJ2-7	TRBV5-4	CASSVRTSVYEQYF	TGTGCCAGCAGCGTTCGGACTAGCGTTTACGAGCAGTACTTC
-	TRBD1	TRBJ2-1	TRBV27	CASSLTGTGGSNEQFF	TGTGCCAGCAGTTTAACCGGGACAGGTGGTTCCAATGAGCAGTTCTTC
-	-	TRBJ1-2	TRBV23-1	CASSQGVEGEGYTF	TGCGCCAGCAGTCAAGGTGTGGAGGGGGAGGGCTACACCTTC
once	-	TRBJ2-7	TRBV7-2	CASSLETRTSRALYEQYF	TGTGCCAGCAGCTTGGAAACGAGGACAAGCCGGGCCCTCTACGAGCAGTACTTC
-	TRBD1	TRBJ2-7	TRBV2	CASSPQGFHEQYF	TGTGCCAGCAGTCCACAGGGGTTCCACGAGCAGTACTTC
-	-	TRBJ1-1	TRBV7-8	CASSQLAGVEVEAFF	TGTGCCAGCAGCCAACTGGCAGGGGTCGAGGTTGAAGCTTTCTTT
-	-	TRBJ2-7	TRBV19	CASSYRALYEQYF	TGTGCCAGTTCTTACAGGGCCCTCTACGAGCAGTACTTC
once	-	TRBJ2-7	TRBV6-1	CASSEDGLYEQYF	TGTGCCAGCAGTGAAGACGGATTATACGAGCAGTACTTC
-	TRBD1	TRBJ2-1	TRBV4-3	CASSRAGTGLNEQFF	TGCGCCAGCAGCCGAGCCGGGACAGGGCTGAATGAGCAGTTCTTC
-	-	TRBJ2-2	TRBV12-3/TRBV12-4	CASSQGTGELFF	TGTGCCAGCAGTCAGGGCACCGGGGAGCTGTTTTTT
-	-	TRBJ2-1	TRBV5-4	CASTGPPNEQFF	TGTGCCAGTACGGGCCCCCCAAATGAGCAGTTCTTC
-	-	TRBJ1-1	TRBV18	CASSYGPNTEAFF	TGTGCCAGCTCGTACGGCCCGAACACTGAAGCTTTCTTT
-	TRBD2	TRBJ2-5	TRBV7-3	CASSLSDYRTSGAQETQYF	TGTGCCAGCAGCTTATCAGATTATCGGACTAGCGGGGCCCAAGAGACCCAGTACTTC
-	TRBD2	TRBJ2-7	TRBV18	CASSPTSGGAFSEQYF	TGTGCCAGCTCACCAACTAGCGGGGGGGCTTTTAGCGAGCAGTACTTC
many	-	TRBJ1-2	TRBV12-3/TRBV12-4	CASRFDPWGYTF	TGTGCCAGCAGATTCGACCCCTGGGGCTACACCTTC
-	-	TRBJ1-1	TRBV7-2	CASSLEAASNTEAFF	TGTGCCAGCAGCTTAGAGGCAGCATCGAACACTGAAGCTTTCTTT
-	-	TRBJ1-5	TRBV2	CASSLEGRWQPQHF	TGTGCCAGCAGCCTAGAAGGGAGGTGGCAGCCCCAGCATTTT
-	-	TRBJ1-2	TRBV19	CASRGDGYTF	TGTGCCAGCAGGGGAGATGGCTACACCTTC
-	-	TRBJ2-3	TRBV6-5	CASSTEPPRAQYF	TGTGCCAGCAGTACCGAACCACCACGAGCGCAGTATTTT
-	TRBD1	TRBJ1-6	TRBV2	CASQDRIGSGYNSPLHF	TGTGCCAGCCAGGACAGGATTGGTTCGGGTTATAATTCACCCCTCCACTTT
-	-	TRBJ2-7	TRBV12-3/TRBV12-4	CASTRGGSYEQYF	TGTGCCAGCACCCGTGGGGGCTCCTACGAGCAGTACTTC
-	-	TRBJ1-2	TRBV6-5	CANGAANYGYTF	TGTGCCAACGGGGCAGCTAACTATGGCTACACCTTC
-	-	TRBJ2-1	TRBV14	CASSQERHNEQFF	TGTGCCAGCAGCCAAGAGCGCCACAATGAGCAGTTCTTC